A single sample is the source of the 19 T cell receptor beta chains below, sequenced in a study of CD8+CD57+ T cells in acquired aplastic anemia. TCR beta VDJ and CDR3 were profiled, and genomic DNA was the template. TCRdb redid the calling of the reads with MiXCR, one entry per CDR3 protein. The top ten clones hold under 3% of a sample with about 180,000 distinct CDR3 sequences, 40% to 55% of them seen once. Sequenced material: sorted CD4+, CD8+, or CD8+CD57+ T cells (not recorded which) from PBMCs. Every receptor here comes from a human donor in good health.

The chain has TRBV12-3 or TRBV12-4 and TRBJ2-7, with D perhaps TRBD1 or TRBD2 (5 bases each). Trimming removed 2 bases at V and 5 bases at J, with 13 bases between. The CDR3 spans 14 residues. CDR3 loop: CASSLQGPLNEQYF. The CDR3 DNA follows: TGTGCCAGCAGTTTACAGGGACCACTAAACGAGCAGTACTTC.

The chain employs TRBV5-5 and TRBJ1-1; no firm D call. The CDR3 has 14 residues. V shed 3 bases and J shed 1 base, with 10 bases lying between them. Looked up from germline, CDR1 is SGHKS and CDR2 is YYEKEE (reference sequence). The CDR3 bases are TGTGCCAGCAGCTCTCGGGCAGAGAACACTGAAGCTTTCTTT. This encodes CASSSRAENTEAFF.

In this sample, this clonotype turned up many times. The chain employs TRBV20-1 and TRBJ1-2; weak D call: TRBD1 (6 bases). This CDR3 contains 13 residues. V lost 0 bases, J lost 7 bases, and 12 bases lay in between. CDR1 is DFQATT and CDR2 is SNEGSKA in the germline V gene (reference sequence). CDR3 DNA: TGCAGTGCTAGAGACACAGGGAGGGCTGGCTACACCTTC. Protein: CSARDTGRAGYTF.

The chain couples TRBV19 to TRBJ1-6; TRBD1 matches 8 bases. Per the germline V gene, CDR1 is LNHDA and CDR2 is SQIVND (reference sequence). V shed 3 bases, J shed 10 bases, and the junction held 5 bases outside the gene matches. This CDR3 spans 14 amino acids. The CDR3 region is CASSIRGPGSPLHF. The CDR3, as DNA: TGTGCCAGTAGTATCAGGGGGCCTGGATCACCCCTCCACTTT. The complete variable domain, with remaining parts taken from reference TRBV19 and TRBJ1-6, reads DGGITQSPKYLFRKEGQNVTLSCEQNLNHDAMYWYRQDPGQGLRLIYYSQIVNDFQKGDIAEGYSVSREKKESFPLTVTSAQKNPTAFYLCASSIRGPGSPLHFGNGTRLTVT.

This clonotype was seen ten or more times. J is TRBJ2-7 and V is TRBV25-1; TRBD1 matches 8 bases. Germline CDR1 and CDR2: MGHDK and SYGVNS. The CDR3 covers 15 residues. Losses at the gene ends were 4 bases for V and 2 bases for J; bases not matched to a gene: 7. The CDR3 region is CASSGAGTGTYEQYF. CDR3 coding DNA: TGTGCCAGCAGTGGAGCCGGGACAGGAACCTACGAGCAGTACTTC.

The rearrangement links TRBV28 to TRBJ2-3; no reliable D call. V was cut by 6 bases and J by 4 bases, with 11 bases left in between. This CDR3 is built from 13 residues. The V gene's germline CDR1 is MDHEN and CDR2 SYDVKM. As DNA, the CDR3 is TGTGCCAGCAGCTTCAGGATGGCAGATACGCAGTATTTT. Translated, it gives CASSFRMADTQYF.

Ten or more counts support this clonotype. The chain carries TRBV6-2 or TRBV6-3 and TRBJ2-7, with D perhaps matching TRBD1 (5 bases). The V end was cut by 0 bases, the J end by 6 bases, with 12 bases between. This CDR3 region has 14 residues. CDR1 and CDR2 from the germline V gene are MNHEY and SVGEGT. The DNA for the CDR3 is TGTGCCAGCAGTTACTCTGGGGCTACTTCCGAGCAGTACTTC. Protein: CASSYSGATSEQYF.

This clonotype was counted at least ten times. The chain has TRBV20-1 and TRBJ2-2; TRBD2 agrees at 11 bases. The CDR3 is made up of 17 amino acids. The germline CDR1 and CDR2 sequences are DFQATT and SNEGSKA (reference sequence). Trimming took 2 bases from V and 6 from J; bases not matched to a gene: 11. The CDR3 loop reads CSARWASGRLGAGELFF. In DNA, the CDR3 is TGCAGTGCTAGATGGGCTAGCGGGAGGCTTGGGGCCGGGGAGCTGTTTTTT.

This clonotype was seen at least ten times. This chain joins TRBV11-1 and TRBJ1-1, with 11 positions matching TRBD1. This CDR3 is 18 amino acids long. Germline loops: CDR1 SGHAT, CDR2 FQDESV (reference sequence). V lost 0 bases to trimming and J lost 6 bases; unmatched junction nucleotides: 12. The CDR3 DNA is TGTGCCAGCAGCTTAGCGCGAGGTCGGGACAGGGGGTATTCTGAAGCTTTCTTT. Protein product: CASSLARGRDRGYSEAFF.

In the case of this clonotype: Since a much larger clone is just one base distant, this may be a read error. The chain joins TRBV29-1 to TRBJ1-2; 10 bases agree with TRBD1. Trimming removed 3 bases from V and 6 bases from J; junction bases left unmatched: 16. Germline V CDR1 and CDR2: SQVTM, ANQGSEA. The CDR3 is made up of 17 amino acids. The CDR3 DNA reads TGCAGCGTTGATCCTTTTAGCGACAGGGGGCGCAGAAATGGCTACACCTTC. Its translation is CSVDPFSDRGRRNGYTF. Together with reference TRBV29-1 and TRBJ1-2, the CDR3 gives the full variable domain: SAVISQKPSRDICQRGTSLTIQCQVDSQVTMMFWYRQQPGQSLTLIATANQGSEATYESGFVIDKFPISRPNLTFSTLTVSNMSPEDSSIYLCSVDPFSDRGRRNGYTFGSGTRLTVV.

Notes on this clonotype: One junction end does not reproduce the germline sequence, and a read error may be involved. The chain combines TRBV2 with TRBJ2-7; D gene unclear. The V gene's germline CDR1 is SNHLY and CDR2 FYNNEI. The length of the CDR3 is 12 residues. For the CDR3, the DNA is TGTGCCATCAGTGAGTCGATGAACGAGCAGTACTTC. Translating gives CAISESMNEQYF.

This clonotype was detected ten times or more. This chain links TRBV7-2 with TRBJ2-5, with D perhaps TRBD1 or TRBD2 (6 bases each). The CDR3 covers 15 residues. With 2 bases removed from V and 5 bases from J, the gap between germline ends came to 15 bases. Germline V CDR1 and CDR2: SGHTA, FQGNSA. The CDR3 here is CASSLMPGGGETQYF. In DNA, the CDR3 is TGTGCCAGCAGCTTAATGCCCGGGGGCGGGGAGACCCAGTACTTC.

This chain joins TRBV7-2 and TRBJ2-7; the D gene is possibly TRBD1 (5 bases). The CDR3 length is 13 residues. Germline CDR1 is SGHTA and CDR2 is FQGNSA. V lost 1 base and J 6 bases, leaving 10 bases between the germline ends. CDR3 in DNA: TGTGCCAGCAGCTTAGGGACATCTCTCGAGCAGTACTTC. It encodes CASSLGTSLEQYF.

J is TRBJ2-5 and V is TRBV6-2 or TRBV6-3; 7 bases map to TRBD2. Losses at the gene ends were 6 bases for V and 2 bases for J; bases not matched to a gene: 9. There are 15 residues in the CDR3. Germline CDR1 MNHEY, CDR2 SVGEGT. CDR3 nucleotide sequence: TGTGCCAGCAGCTTGAGCGGGGTTGGTCAAGAGACCCAGTACTTC. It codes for CASSLSGVGQETQYF.

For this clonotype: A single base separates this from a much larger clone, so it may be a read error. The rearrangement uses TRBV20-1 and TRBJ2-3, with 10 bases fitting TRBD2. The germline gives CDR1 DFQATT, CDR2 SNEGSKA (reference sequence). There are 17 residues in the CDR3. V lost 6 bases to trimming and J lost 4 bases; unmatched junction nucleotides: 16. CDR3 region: CSAPDRGAGGSADTQYF. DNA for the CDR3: TGCAGTGCCCCCGACCGAGGAGCGGGAGGGAGCGCAGATACGCAGTATTTT.

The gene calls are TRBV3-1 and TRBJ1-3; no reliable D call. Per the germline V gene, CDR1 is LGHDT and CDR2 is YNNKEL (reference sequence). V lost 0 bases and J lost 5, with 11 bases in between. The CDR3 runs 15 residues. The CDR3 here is CASSQDLGLRNTIYF. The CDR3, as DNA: TGTGCCAGCAGCCAAGATCTGGGCTTAAGAAACACCATATATTTT.

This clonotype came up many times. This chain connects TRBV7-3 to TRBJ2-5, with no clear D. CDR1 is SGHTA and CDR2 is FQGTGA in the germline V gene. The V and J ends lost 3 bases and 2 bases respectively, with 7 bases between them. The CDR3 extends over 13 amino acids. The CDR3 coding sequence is TGTGCCAGCAGCTTCCTGCCTCAAGAGACCCAGTACTTC. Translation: CASSFLPQETQYF. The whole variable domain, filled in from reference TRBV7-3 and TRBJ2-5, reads GAGVSQTPSNKVTEKGKYVELRCDPISGHTALYWYRQSLGQGPEFLIYFQGTGAADDSGLPNDRFFAVRPEGSVSTLKIQRTERGDSAVYLCASSFLPQETQYFGPGTRLLVL.

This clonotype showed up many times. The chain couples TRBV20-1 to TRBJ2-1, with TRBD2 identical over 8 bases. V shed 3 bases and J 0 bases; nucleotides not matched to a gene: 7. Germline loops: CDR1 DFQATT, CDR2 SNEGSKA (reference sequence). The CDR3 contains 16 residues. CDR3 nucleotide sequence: TGCAGTGCTAGCGCCCTAGCGGGCTTCTCCTACAATGAGCAGTTCTTC. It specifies CSASALAGFSYNEQFF.

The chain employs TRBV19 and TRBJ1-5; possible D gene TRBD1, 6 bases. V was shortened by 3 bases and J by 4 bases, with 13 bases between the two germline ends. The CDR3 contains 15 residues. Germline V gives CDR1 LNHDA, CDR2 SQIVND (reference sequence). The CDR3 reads CASSMHRDNNQPQHF. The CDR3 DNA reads TGTGCCAGTAGTATGCACCGGGACAATAATCAGCCCCAGCATTTT. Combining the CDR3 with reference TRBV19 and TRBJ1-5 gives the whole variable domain DGGITQSPKYLFRKEGQNVTLSCEQNLNHDAMYWYRQDPGQGLRLIYYSQIVNDFQKGDIAEGYSVSREKKESFPLTVTSAQKNPTAFYLCASSMHRDNNQPQHFGDGTRLSIL.